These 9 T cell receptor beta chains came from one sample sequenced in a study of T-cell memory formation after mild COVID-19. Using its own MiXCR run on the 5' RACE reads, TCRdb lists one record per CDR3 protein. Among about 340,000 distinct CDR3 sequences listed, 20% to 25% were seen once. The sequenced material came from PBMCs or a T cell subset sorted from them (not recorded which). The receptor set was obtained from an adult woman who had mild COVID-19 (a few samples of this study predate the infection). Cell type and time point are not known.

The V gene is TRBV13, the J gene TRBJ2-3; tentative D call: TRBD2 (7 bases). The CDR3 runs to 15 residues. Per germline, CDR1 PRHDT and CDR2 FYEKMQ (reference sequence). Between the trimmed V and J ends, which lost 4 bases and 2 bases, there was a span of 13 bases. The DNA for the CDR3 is TGTGCCAGCAGCTCAAACAGGGACTACACAGATACGCAGTATTTT. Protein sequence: CASSSNRDYTDTQYF.

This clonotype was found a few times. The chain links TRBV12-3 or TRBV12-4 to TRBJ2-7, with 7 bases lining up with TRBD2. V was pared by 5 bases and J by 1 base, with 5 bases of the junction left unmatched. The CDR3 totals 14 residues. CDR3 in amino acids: CASSPTAGSYEQYF. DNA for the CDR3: TGTGCCAGCAGTCCTACAGCGGGGTCCTACGAGCAGTACTTC.

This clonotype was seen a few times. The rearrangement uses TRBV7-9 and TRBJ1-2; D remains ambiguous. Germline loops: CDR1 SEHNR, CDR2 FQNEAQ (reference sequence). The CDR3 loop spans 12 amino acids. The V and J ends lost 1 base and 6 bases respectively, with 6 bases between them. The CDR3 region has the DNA TGTGCCAGCAGCTTAGTTCCCGATGGCTACACCTTC. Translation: CASSLVPDGYTF.

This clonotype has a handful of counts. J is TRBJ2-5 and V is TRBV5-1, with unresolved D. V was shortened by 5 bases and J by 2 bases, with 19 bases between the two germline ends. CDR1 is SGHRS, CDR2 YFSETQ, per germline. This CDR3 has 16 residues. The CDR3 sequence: CASSIVSQRGQETQYF. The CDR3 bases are TGCGCCAGCAGTATCGTTTCCCAGCGAGGACAAGAGACCCAGTACTTC. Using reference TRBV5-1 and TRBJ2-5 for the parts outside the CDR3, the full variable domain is KAGVTQTPRYLIKTRGQQVTLSCSPISGHRSVSWYQQTPGQGLQFLFEYFSETQRNKGNFPGRFSGRQFSNSRSEMNVSTLELGDSALYLCASSIVSQRGQETQYFGPGTRLLVL.

CDR3 DNA sequence: TGCGCCAGCAGCCAAGGAGCTAGCGGGGTAGAGACCCAGTACTTC. Translation: CASSQGASGVETQYF. J is TRBJ2-5 and V is TRBV5-1, with TRBD2 matching 9 bases. The CDR3 has 15 amino acids. Germline CDR1 is SGHRS and CDR2 is YFSETQ. J lost 4 bases, V lost 4 bases, and 8 bases had no gene match. Full variable domain (remainder filled in from reference TRBV5-1 and TRBJ2-5): KAGVTQTPRYLIKTRGQQVTLSCSPISGHRSVSWYQQTPGQGLQFLFEYFSETQRNKGNFPGRFSGRQFSNSRSEMNVSTLELGDSALYLCASSQGASGVETQYFGPGTRLLVL.

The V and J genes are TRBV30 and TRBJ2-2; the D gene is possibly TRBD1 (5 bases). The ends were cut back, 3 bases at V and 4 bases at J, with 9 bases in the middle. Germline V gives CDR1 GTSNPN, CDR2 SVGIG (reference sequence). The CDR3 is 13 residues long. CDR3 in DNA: TGTGCCTGGAGGGTCAGGGCCACCGGGGAGCTGTTTTTT. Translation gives CAWRVRATGELFF.

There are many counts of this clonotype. The CDR3, as DNA: TGCGCCAGCAGCCAAGTGGATATCCTGTCCTACAATGAGCAGTTCTTC. Its protein is CASSQVDILSYNEQFF. The chain combines TRBV4-1 with TRBJ2-1; D uncertain. CDR3 size: 16 residues. Deletions cut 1 base from V and 1 base from J, with 11 bases between. CDR1 and CDR2 from the germline V gene are MGHRA and YSYEKL.

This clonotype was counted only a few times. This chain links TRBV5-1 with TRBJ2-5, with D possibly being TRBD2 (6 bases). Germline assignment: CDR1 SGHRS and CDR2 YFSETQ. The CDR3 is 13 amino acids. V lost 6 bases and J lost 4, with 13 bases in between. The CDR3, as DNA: TGCGCCAGCAACGACCCCGGGGGAGAGACCCAGTACTTC. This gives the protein CASNDPGGETQYF.

CDR3 sequence: CASSIGTLGYTF. In nucleotides, the CDR3 is TGTGCCAGCAGTATCGGGACTCTTGGCTACACCTTC. The V call is TRBV12-3 or TRBV12-4, the J call TRBJ1-2; TRBD1 might be the D (5 bases). The CDR3 extends over 12 amino acids. Deletions cut 5 bases from V and 7 bases from J, with 11 bases between.